The entry below gives a single T cell receptor beta chain sequence along with its context. Its matching antigen is unknown. This sample stems from a study of siplizumab effects on memory and regulatory T cells. Study observations and caveats: The naive T cell population seemed more diverse than memory cells and seemed a major contributor to the alloresponse. Just a small share of alloreactive clones was traced back to unstimulated subsets. A naive or memory phenotype could not be assigned to roughly 80-96% of the proliferating CD4+ or CD8+ clones.

Here immunoSEQ multiplex PCR was the method, and the copy in TCRdb shows in-frame clones only, minus some. The sample has some 63,000 clones; just over 95% are singletons. CDR1 MGHRA and CDR2 YSYEKL come from the germline V gene. Trimming shortened V by 5 bases and J by 6 bases, and 12 bases separated the two germline ends. This CDR3 comprises 13 residues. The receptor comes from a human donor in good health. Sequenced input: naive CD8+ T cells sorted from blood. The V call is TRBV4-1, the J call TRBJ2-3; D remains ambiguous. The CDR3 DNA reads as TGCGCCAGCAGCACCCGACCCGACGATACGCAGTATTTT. Its protein is CASSTRPDDTQYF.